A selection of T cell receptor beta chains follows, all from one sample in a study of response to subunit inactivated influenza vaccine. Each CDR3 protein is one row after TCRdb ran MiXCR on the RT-PCR reads. This sample yields hundreds of thousands of distinct CDR3 sequences, of which about a tenth are seen a single time; approximately 12% belongs to the top ten. The source material was PBMCs from blood, sampled roughly 45 days after vaccination. The receptors stem from a man aged 45-65 years who received an inactivated influenza vaccine. The CDR3 runs from the conserved cysteine through the conserved F or W. The D gene is left open where the match is weak. Expanded clones get a size class; other rows say once, few or many, or leave the size out.

CDR3 protein | CDR3 DNA | V gene | CDR3 length | J gene | D gene | clone size
CASSAIGDREIGEQFF | TGCGCCAGCAGCGCCATAGGGGACAGGGAAATAGGTGAGCAGTTCTTC | TRBV5-1 | 16 | TRBJ2-1 | TRBD1 | NA
CASSLQGLPYEQYF | TGTGCCAGCAGCTTACAGGGACTACCCTACGAGCAGTACTTC | TRBV7-2 | 14 | TRBJ2-7 | TRBD2 | few
CASSQTRGPNQPQHF | TGTGCCAGCAGCCAAACCAGGGGGCCCAATCAGCCCCAGCATTTT | TRBV4-2 | 15 | TRBJ1-5 | TRBD1 | NA
CASTRRFVAASYNEQFF | TGTGCCAGCACCCGACGATTCGTAGCGGCTTCCTACAATGAGCAGTTCTTC | TRBV12-3/TRBV12-4 | 17 | TRBJ2-1 | NA | many
CASGGLAGSYEQYF | TGTGCCAGCGGGGGACTAGCAGGTTCCTACGAGCAGTACTTC | TRBV2 | 14 | TRBJ2-7 | TRBD2 | few
CASSQDLQGNTEAFF | TGCGCCAGCAGCCAAGACCTACAGGGGAACACTGAAGCTTTCTTT | TRBV4-1 | 15 | TRBJ1-1 | NA | NA
CASSETRVHEQYF | TGTGCCAGCAGTGAAACCAGGGTCCACGAGCAGTACTTC | TRBV6-1 | 13 | TRBJ2-7 | NA | NA
CASRRGAGEGLYF | TGTGCCAGCAGACGCGGGGCGGGAGAAGGGCTATACTTC | TRBV7-9 | 13 | TRBJ2-7 | TRBD2 | few
CSARDRWRELDEQYF | TGCAGTGCTAGAGATCGGTGGCGGGAACTCGACGAGCAGTACTTC | TRBV20-1 | 15 | TRBJ2-7 | NA | NA
CGSSESRGSAYEQYF | TGCGGCAGCAGTGAGTCCAGGGGGTCAGCCTACGAGCAGTACTTC | TRBV10-2 | 15 | TRBJ2-7 | TRBD1 | NA